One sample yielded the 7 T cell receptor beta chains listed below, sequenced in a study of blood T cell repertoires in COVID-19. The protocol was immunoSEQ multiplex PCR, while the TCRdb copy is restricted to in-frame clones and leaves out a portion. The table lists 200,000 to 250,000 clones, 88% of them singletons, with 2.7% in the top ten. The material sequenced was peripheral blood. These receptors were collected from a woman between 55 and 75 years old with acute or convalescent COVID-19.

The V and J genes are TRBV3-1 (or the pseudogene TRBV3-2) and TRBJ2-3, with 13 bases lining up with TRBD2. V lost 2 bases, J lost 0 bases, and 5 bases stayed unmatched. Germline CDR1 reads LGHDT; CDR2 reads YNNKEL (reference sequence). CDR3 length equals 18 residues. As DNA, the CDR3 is TGTGCCAGCAGCCAAAAGGGACTAGCGGGGTCTAGCACAGATACGCAGTATTTT. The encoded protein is CASSQKGLAGSSTDTQYF.

For the CDR3, the DNA is TGTGCCAGCAGGGGGACAGGGTTATCCTACGAGCAGTACTTC. Residues: CASRGTGLSYEQYF. The V call is TRBV27, the J call TRBJ2-7; 9 nucleotides align to TRBD1. The V gene's germline CDR1 is MNHEY and CDR2 SMNVEV (reference sequence). V shed 6 bases, J shed 1 base, and the junction held 4 bases outside the gene matches. The CDR3 is made up of 14 amino acids.

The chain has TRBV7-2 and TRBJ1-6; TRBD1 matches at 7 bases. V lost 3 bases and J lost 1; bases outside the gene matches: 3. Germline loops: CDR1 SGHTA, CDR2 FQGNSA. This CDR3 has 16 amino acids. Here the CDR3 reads CASSFRDRSYNSPLHF. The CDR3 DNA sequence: TGTGCCAGCAGCTTCCGGGACAGATCCTATAATTCACCCCTCCACTTT. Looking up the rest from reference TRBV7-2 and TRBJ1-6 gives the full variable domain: GAGVSQSPSNKVTEKGKDVELRCDPISGHTALYWYRQSLGQGLEFLIYFQGNSAPDKSGLPSDRFSAERTGGSVSTLTIQRTQQEDSAVYLCASSFRDRSYNSPLHFGNGTRLTVT.

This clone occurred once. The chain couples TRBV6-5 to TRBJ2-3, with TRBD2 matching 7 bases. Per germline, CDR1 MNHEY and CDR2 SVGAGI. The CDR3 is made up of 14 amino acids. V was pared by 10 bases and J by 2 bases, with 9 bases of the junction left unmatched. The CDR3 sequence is CATTRGGDTDTQYF. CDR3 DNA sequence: TGTGCCACCACACGGGGAGGGGACACAGATACGCAGTATTTT.

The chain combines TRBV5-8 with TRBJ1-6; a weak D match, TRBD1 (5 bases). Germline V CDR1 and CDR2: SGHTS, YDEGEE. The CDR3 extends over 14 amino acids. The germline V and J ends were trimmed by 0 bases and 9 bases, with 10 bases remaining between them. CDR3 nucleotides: TGTGCCAGCAGCTTGGTTCGGGGGAGTTCACCCCTCCACTTT. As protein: CASSLVRGSSPLHF.

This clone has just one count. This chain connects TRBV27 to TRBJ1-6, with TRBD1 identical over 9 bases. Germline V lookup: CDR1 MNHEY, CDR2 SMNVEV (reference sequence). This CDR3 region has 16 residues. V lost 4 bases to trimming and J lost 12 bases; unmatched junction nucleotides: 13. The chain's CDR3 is CASSSNTNRGPLPLHF. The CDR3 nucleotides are TGTGCCAGCAGTTCGAATACTAACAGGGGGCCTTTACCCCTCCACTTT.

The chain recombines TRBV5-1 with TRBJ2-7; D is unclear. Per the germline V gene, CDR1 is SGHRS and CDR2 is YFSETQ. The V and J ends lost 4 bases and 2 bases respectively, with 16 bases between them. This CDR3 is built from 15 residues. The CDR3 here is CASSPVGRVAYEQYF. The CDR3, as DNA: TGCGCCAGCAGCCCGGTCGGCCGGGTCGCCTACGAGCAGTACTTC.